Shown below are 28 T cell receptor beta chains from a single sample sequenced in a study of radiation and T cells in renal cell carcinoma (TCRdb year 2020). The time point label on this specimen signifies: blood 4 weeks post-SBRT, at nephrectomy. This sample's treatment or condition label indicates: 15 Gy SBRT to primary tumor, nephrectomy 4 weeks later. The library relied on the immunoSEQ multiplex PCR assay. TCRdb re-hosts the immuneACCESS table, in-frame sequences only. Its copies lack some clones; in the studies checked, an unresolved V gene accounts for under half of them, and the cause for the rest is not known. This sample holds approximately 90,000 clones; around four fifths were observed only once. The ten largest clones capture approximately 8.8% of the sample. The source material was blood, sampled from a patient whose treatment included radiotherapy and nephrectomy. Source of these receptors: a man aged 50 to 59 with renal cell carcinoma.

The rearrangement joins TRBV19 to TRBJ2-7; tentatively, D is TRBD2 (5 bases). There are 15 residues in the CDR3. Germline V CDR1 and CDR2: LNHDA, SQIVND (reference sequence). The V and J ends lost 5 bases and 2 bases respectively, with 16 bases between them. CDR3 protein: CASSHSGGRAYEQYF. CDR3 DNA: TGTGCCAGTAGTCATTCCGGAGGTCGGGCCTACGAGCAGTACTTC.

The rearrangement links TRBV27 to TRBJ2-2, with D hard to call. CDR1 and CDR2 from the germline V gene are MNHEY and SMNVEV (reference sequence). V was pared by 2 bases and J by 7 bases, with 8 bases between. The CDR3 runs 13 residues. The DNA for the CDR3 is TGTGCCAGCAGTTTACCCATAGGCGGGGAGCTGTTTTTT. This sequence encodes CASSLPIGGELFF.

The gene calls are TRBV19 and TRBJ2-3; D may be TRBD2 (6 bases). With 5 bases removed from V and 2 bases from J, the gap between germline ends came to 14 bases. The V gene's germline CDR1 is LNHDA and CDR2 SQIVND (reference sequence). The CDR3 length is 15 residues. In DNA form, the CDR3 reads TGTGCCAGTAGTGTGGGACTCGAGTTCACAGATACGCAGTATTTT. Amino acid sequence: CASSVGLEFTDTQYF.

The gene calls are TRBV9 and TRBJ1-3; TRBD1 might be the D (5 bases). Trimming left V 0 bases short and J 9 bases short, with 7 bases between. The CDR3 is 12 amino acids. The germline CDR1 and CDR2 sequences are SGDLS and YYNGEE. CDR3 in amino acids: CASSVDGGTIYF. In nucleotides, the CDR3 is TGTGCCAGCAGCGTAGACGGGGGCACCATATATTTT.

The chain uses TRBV5-4 and TRBJ1-2; 7 bases align to TRBD1. There are 13 residues in the CDR3. The V gene end was trimmed by 4 bases and the J gene end by 2 bases; junction bases not matched to a gene: 2. Germline CDR1 and CDR2: SGHNT and YYREEE (reference sequence). CDR3 amino acids: CASSKGQNYGYTF. CDR3 nucleotide sequence: TGTGCCAGCAGCAAGGGACAGAACTATGGCTACACCTTC.

This chain connects TRBV7-3 to TRBJ2-2; perhaps TRBD1 as D (5 bases). There are 12 residues in the CDR3. V lost 1 base to trimming and J lost 8 bases, with 5 bases between them. Germline assignment: CDR1 SGHTA and CDR2 FQGTGA. The CDR3 sequence is CASSLRQGELFF. CDR3 in DNA: TGTGCCAGCAGCTTAAGACAGGGGGAGCTGTTTTTT.

V usage is TRBV19 and J usage is TRBJ2-1; 10 bases match TRBD2. The V segment lost 2 bases and the J segment 8 bases; nucleotides outside the gene matches: 6. CDR1 is LNHDA, CDR2 SQIVND, per germline (reference sequence). The CDR3 consists of 15 residues. The CDR3 DNA follows: TGTGCCAGTAGTATAAAAGCGGGAGGGCCCCATGAGCAGTTCTTC. Encoded protein: CASSIKAGGPHEQFF.

This chain uses TRBV7-3 with TRBJ2-3; 8 nucleotides line up with TRBD2. V lost 5 bases and J lost 6; bases outside the gene matches: 10. This CDR3 contains 15 residues. Germline-derived CDR1 and CDR2 are SGHTA and FQGTGA. The CDR3, as DNA: TGTGCCAGCAGCCCCCGGACTAGCTCTCCTGATACGCAGTATTTT. This sequence encodes CASSPRTSSPDTQYF.

The chain uses TRBV5-1 and TRBJ2-7; D is possibly TRBD1 or TRBD2 (5 bases each). Germline CDR1 and CDR2: SGHRS and YFSETQ. The V end was cut by 5 bases, the J end by 2 bases, with 23 bases between. The CDR3 has 17 amino acids. CDR3 in amino acids: CASSPTGDRHLPYEQYF. The CDR3, as DNA: TGCGCCAGCAGTCCTACCGGGGACCGCCATCTGCCCTACGAGCAGTACTTC.

Comment on this clone: Being one base from a much bigger clone, this may be a read error. The CDR3 region has the DNA TGTGCCAGCGGGGGGAGGGGGGGGGCGGAGACCCAGTACTTC. Amino acid sequence: CASGGRGGAETQYF. The J gene is TRBJ2-5, the V gene TRBV6-1; tentative D call: TRBD2 (7 bases). The germline gives CDR1 MNHNS, CDR2 SASEGT. V lost 8 bases, J lost 5 bases, and 18 bases lay in between. The CDR3 extends over 14 amino acids.

The rearrangement links TRBV30 to TRBJ1-1; 9 nucleotides align to TRBD1. After removal of 2 bases from V and 1 base from J, the junction contained 5 bases not matched to a gene. The V gene's germline CDR1 is GTSNPN and CDR2 SVGIG (reference sequence). There are 15 residues in the CDR3. Here the CDR3 reads CAWSTGGAWNTEAFF. In DNA, the CDR3 is TGTGCCTGGAGTACAGGGGGCGCCTGGAACACTGAAGCTTTCTTT.

This chain joins TRBV9 and TRBJ1-1, with D hard to call. V lost 0 bases, J lost 6 bases, and 6 bases lay in between. Germline V gene lookup returns CDR1 SGDLS and CDR2 YYNGEE. This CDR3 comprises 12 residues. The CDR3 sequence is CASSVGFSEAFF. In DNA form, the CDR3 reads TGTGCCAGCAGCGTAGGTTTCTCTGAAGCTTTCTTT.

The chain carries TRBV16 and TRBJ1-5; 8 bases are a match to TRBD1. V shed 4 bases, J shed 6 bases, and the junction held 5 bases outside the gene matches. CDR1 is KGHSY and CDR2 is FQNENV in the germline V gene. The CDR3 loop spans 14 amino acids. CDR3 sequence reads: CASSLGQGGQPQHF. CDR3 DNA: TGTGCCAGCAGCCTTGGACAGGGAGGTCAGCCCCAGCATTTT. The variable domain in full, with the rest retrieved from reference TRBV16 and TRBJ1-5, is GEEVAQTPKHLVRGEGQKAKLYCAPIKGHSYVFWYQQVLKNEFKFLISFQNENVFDETGMPKERFSAKCLPNSPCSLEIQATKLEDSAVYFCASSLGQGGQPQHFGDGTRLSIL.

This chain connects TRBV5-1 to TRBJ2-3; D may be TRBD2 (6 bases). Trimming removed 5 bases at V and 2 bases at J, with 15 bases between. The CDR3 loop spans 15 amino acids. Germline values: CDR1 SGHRS, CDR2 YFSETQ. This CDR3 reads CASRPGSSDTDTQYF. The CDR3, as DNA: TGCGCCAGCAGACCCGGTTCTAGCGACACAGATACGCAGTATTTT.

This chain joins TRBV30 and TRBJ1-2; D ambiguous. The CDR3 spans 14 residues. Trimming pared 0 bases from V and 1 base from J, leaving 9 bases between. Germline V gene data show CDR1 as GTSNPN and CDR2 as SVGIG (reference sequence). CDR3: CAWSVLGINYGYTF. The CDR3 DNA reads as TGTGCCTGGAGTGTATTAGGCATTAACTATGGCTACACCTTC.

The chain uses TRBV7-6 and TRBJ2-1; 7 nucleotides align to TRBD2. Per the germline V gene, CDR1 is SGHVS and CDR2 is FNYEAQ. V lost 2 bases, J lost 4 bases, and 5 bases stayed unmatched. This CDR3 contains 15 residues. The CDR3 region has the DNA TGTGCCAGCAGCTTAATGACGGGGGGATACAATGAGCAGTTCTTC. This translates into CASSLMTGGYNEQFF.

V is TRBV5-1 and J is TRBJ2-1; perhaps TRBD1 as D (6 bases). Looked up from germline, CDR1 is SGHRS and CDR2 is YFSETQ. V lost 2 bases and J lost 8, with 17 bases in between. The CDR3 spans 15 residues. Here the CDR3 reads CASSLLSDRGDEQFF. The CDR3 DNA reads as TGCGCCAGCAGCTTATTGTCGGACAGAGGAGATGAGCAGTTCTTC.

This clone was recorded once. The J gene is TRBJ2-1, the V gene TRBV30, with D perhaps matching TRBD1 or TRBD2 (6 bases each). V shed 7 bases and J shed 0 bases, with 10 bases lying between them. Germline values: CDR1 GTSNPN, CDR2 SVGIG (reference sequence). This CDR3 is built from 13 residues. CDR3 amino acids: CALRGDSYNEQFF. In DNA, the CDR3 is TGTGCCTTAAGGGGGGACTCCTACAATGAGCAGTTCTTC.

This chain links TRBV5-4 with TRBJ2-1; D is tentatively TRBD1 or TRBD2 (5 bases each). The CDR3 runs 14 residues. The V gene's germline CDR1 is SGHNT and CDR2 YYREEE (reference sequence). Trimming shortened V by 4 bases and J by 3 bases, and 11 bases separated the two germline ends. The CDR3 spells CASSGDANYNEQFF. The DNA for the CDR3 is TGTGCCAGCAGCGGGGACGCAAACTACAATGAGCAGTTCTTC.

This clone has only a few counts. The CDR3, as DNA: TGTGCCAGCAGCTTTCTGGGCTTCCATGGCTACACCTTC. Its protein is CASSFLGFHGYTF. This sequence joins TRBV2 and TRBJ1-2; D unresolved. This CDR3 has 13 amino acids. Trimming pared 6 bases from V and 6 bases from J, leaving 14 bases between. Germline V gene lookup returns CDR1 SNHLY and CDR2 FYNNEI.

This chain links TRBV7-3 with TRBJ2-3, with 9 bases lining up with TRBD1. CDR1 SGHTA and CDR2 FQGTGA come from the germline V gene. This CDR3 has 18 residues. V gave up 4 bases and J gave up 1 base; unmatched junction bases: 12. The chain's CDR3 is CASSSQGSGQGGTDTQYF. CDR3 DNA sequence: TGTGCCAGCAGCTCACAAGGTTCGGGACAGGGAGGCACAGATACGCAGTATTTT.

The chain carries TRBV6-6 and TRBJ2-3; D is uncertain. This CDR3 has 11 residues. The V end lost 6 bases, the J end lost 3 bases, and 4 bases lay between the germline ends. Germline V gene data show CDR1 as MNHNY and CDR2 as SVGAGI (reference sequence). The CDR3 DNA is TGTGCCAGCAGGGGAACAGATACGCAGTATTTT. The encoded protein is CASRGTDTQYF.

In DNA form, the CDR3 reads TGTGCCAGCAGCATAGACACAGGGGGTTCAGCAGATACGCAGTATTTT. Protein: CASSIDTGGSADTQYF. The chain employs TRBV5-4 and TRBJ2-3; 8 bases match TRBD1. J lost 4 bases, V lost 4 bases, and 11 bases had no gene match. The CDR3 consists of 16 residues. Germline assignment: CDR1 SGHNT and CDR2 YYREEE (reference sequence).

This chain connects TRBV7-9 to TRBJ2-7; D might be TRBD1 (7 bases). V shed 5 bases and J shed 0 bases, with 20 bases lying between them. CDR1 is SEHNR and CDR2 is FQNEAQ in the germline V gene (reference sequence). This CDR3 has 17 amino acids. CDR3 region: CASSPPLSGGYSYEQYF. The CDR3 DNA reads as TGTGCCAGCAGCCCCCCATTATCAGGGGGGTACTCCTACGAGCAGTACTTC.

In DNA form, the CDR3 reads TGTGCCAGCTCACCAGACGGCGACTATGGCTACACCTTC. It translates to CASSPDGDYGYTF. V gene TRBV18 combines with J gene TRBJ1-2; D call uncertain. The germline gives CDR1 KGHSH, CDR2 LQKENI. This CDR3 is built from 13 residues. Trimming removed 2 bases at V and 3 bases at J, with 7 bases between.

V gene TRBV28 combines with J gene TRBJ1-4; 8 nucleotides line up with TRBD1. The CDR3 covers 17 residues. The germline CDR1 and CDR2 sequences are MDHEN and SYDVKM. V was pared by 5 bases and J by 0 bases, with 8 bases of the junction left unmatched. The CDR3 DNA follows: TGTGCCAGCAGTGGGGACAGGCCTGCTGCAACTAATGAAAAACTGTTTTTT. Its translation is CASSGDRPAATNEKLFF.

The sample holds a few counts of this clone. Other DNA sequences of this sample code for an identical CDR3. The V call is TRBV30, the J call TRBJ1-1; 11 nucleotides match TRBD1. After removal of 5 bases from V and 1 base from J, the junction contained 12 bases not matched to a gene. The CDR3 totals 17 residues. The germline V gene has CDR1 GTSNPN and CDR2 SVGIG (reference sequence). CDR3 nucleotide sequence: TGTGCCTGGGATGGAGGACAGGGGGCATCTCAGAACACTGAAGCTTTCTTT. Protein sequence: CAWDGGQGASQNTEAFF.

This clone has just a few counts. The chain couples TRBV5-5 to TRBJ1-2; 7 bases are shared with TRBD1. V shed 4 bases, J shed 0 bases, and the junction held 6 bases outside the gene matches. Germline loops: CDR1 SGHKS, CDR2 YYEKEE (reference sequence). The CDR3 loop spans 15 amino acids. The CDR3 DNA follows: TGTGCCAGCAGCCAGACAGGGCTCACTAACTATGGCTACACCTTC. It is translated as CASSQTGLTNYGYTF.